This T cell receptor (beta chain) is from a study of OX40 agonist ivuxolimab in advanced cancers. Study-level background: Patients received ivuxolimab, an intravenous treatment, every 2 weeks at 0.01 to 10 mg/kg.

Germline V gene data show CDR1 as MNHNY and CDR2 as SVGAGI (reference sequence). CDR3 length equals 14 residues. The V gene lost 4 bases and the J gene lost 5 bases, with 14 bases spanning the gap. Sequenced by immunoSEQ multiplex PCR; TCRdb stores in-frame clones only, minus some. Of more than 100,000 clones listed, about 93% are singletons. The rearrangement links TRBV6-6 to TRBJ1-2; D gene unclear. Material: CD4+ or CD8+ T cells sorted from blood, obtained in a trial of the OX40 agonist ivuxolimab. This receptor was obtained from an adult with an advanced solid tumor such as melanoma, head and neck, liver or kidney cancer. CDR3 sequence: CASSSRRTAYGYTF. The DNA of the CDR3 is TGTGCCAGCAGTTCCCGCCGGACGGCTTATGGCTACACCTTC.